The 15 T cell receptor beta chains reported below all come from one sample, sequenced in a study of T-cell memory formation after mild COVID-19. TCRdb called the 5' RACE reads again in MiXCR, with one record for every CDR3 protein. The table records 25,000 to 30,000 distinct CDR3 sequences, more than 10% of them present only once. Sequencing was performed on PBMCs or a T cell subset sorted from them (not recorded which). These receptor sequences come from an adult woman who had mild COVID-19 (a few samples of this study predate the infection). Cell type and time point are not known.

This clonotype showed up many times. Here the CDR3 DNA reads TGTGCCAGCAGCAAGACAGAATCAAATGAGCAGTTCTTC. As protein: CASSKTESNEQFF. This rearrangement joins TRBV6-5 to TRBJ2-1, with a possible D match to TRBD1 (5 bases). Germline V gives CDR1 MNHEY, CDR2 SVGAGI. The CDR3 covers 13 residues. V was cut by 6 bases and J by 7 bases, with 13 bases left in between.

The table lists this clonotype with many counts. The CDR3 coding sequence is TGTGCCAGCAGCTCCCCGGGGCAGGGGATAAACATTCAGTACTTC. Translated: CASSSPGQGINIQYF. The chain links TRBV6-5 to TRBJ2-4; a possible D gene is TRBD1 (6 bases). The CDR3 extends over 15 amino acids. CDR1 and CDR2 from the germline V gene are MNHEY and SVGAGI. Trimming shortened V by 6 bases and J by 6 bases, and 18 bases separated the two germline ends.

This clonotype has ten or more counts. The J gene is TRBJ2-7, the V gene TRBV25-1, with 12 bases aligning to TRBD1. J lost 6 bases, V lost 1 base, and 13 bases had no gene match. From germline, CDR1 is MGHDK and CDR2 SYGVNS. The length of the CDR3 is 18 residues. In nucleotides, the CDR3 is TGTGCCAGCAGTGAATTGGGTGGGCGTGGGACAGGGGGCCGCGAGCAGTACTTC. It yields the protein CASSELGGRGTGGREQYF.

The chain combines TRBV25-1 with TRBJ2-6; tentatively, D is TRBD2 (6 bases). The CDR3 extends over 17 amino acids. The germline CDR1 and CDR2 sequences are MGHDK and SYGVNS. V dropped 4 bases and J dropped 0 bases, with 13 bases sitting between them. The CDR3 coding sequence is TGTGCCAGCAGTGCCCGGACGGACTACTCTGGGGCCAACGTCCTGACTTTC. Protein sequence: CASSARTDYSGANVLTF.

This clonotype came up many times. CDR3 DNA: TGCAGTGCTAGAGACCGGACTAGCGGGAGGAACAATGAGCAGTTCTTC. Its protein is CSARDRTSGRNNEQFF. The chain combines TRBV20-1 with TRBJ2-1, with 14 bases matching TRBD2. Trimming took 0 bases from V and 5 from J; bases not matched to a gene: 3. Germline lookup yields CDR1 DFQATT and CDR2 SNEGSKA (reference sequence). The CDR3 runs to 16 residues.

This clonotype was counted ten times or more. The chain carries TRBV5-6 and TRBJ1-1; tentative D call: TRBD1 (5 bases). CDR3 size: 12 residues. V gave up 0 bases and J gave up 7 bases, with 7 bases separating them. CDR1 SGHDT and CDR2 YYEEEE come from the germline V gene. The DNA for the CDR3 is TGTGCCAGCAGCTTGGCTACAGGTGAAGCTTTCTTT. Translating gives CASSLATGEAFF.

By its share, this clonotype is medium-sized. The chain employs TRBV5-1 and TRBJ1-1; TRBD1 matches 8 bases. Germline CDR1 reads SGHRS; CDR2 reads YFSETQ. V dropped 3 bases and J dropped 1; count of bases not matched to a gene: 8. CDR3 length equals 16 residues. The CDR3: CASSSGDRSPNTEAFF. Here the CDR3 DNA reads TGCGCCAGCAGCTCGGGGGACAGGAGCCCGAACACTGAAGCTTTCTTT.

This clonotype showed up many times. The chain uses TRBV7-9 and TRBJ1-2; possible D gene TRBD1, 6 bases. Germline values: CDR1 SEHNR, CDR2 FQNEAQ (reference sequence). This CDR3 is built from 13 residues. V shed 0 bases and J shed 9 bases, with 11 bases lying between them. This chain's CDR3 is CASSLAGHRSYTF. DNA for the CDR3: TGTGCCAGCAGCTTAGCGGGACACAGGAGCTACACCTTC.

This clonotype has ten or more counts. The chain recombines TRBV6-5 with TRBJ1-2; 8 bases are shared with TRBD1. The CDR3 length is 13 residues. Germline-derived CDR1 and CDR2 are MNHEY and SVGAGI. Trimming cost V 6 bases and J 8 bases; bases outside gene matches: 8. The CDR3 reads CASSPGTGRGYTF. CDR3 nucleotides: TGTGCCAGCAGCCCCGGGACAGGACGAGGCTACACCTTC.

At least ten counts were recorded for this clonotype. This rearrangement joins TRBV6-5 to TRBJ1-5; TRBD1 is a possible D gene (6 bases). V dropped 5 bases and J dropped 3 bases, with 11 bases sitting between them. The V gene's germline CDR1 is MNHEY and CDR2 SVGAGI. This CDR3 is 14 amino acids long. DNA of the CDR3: TGTGCCAGCAGTGCCCACAGGGCCAATCAGCCCCAGCATTTT. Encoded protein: CASSAHRANQPQHF.

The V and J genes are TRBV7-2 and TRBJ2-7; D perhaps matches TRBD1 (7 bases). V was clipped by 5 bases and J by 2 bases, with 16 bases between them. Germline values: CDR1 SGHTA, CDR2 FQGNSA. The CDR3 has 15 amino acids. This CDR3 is CASSRQGGDAYEQYF. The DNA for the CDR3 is TGTGCCAGCAGCCGTCAGGGGGGCGACGCCTACGAGCAGTACTTC.

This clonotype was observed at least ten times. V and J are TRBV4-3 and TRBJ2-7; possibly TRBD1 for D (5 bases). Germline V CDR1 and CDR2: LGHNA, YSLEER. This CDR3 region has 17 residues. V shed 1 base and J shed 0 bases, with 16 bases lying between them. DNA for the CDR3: TGCGCCAGCAGCCAAGGGCCTCAGCCCGACAGCTCCTACGAGCAGTACTTC. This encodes CASSQGPQPDSSYEQYF.

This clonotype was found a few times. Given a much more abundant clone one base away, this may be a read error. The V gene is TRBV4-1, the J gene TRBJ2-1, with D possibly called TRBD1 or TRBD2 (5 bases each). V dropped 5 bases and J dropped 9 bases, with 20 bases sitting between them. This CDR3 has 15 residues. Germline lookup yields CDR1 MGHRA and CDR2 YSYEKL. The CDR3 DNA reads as TGCGCCAGCAGCAACCGGGGCCTCTCGCACACTGAGCAGTTCTTC. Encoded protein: CASSNRGLSHTEQFF.

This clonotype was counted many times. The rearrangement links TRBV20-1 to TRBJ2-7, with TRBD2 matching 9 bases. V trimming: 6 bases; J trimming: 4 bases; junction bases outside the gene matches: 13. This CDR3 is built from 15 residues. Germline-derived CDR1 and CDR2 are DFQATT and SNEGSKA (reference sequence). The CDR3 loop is CSAQKGRAGGYEQYF. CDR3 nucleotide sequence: TGCAGTGCCCAAAAGGGGAGAGCGGGAGGTTACGAGCAGTACTTC.

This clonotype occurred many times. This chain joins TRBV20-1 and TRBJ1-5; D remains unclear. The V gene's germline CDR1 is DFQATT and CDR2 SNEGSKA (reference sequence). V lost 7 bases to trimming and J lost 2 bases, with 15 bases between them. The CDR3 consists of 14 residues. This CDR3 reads CSVAGQRGNQPQHF. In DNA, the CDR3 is TGCAGTGTAGCAGGCCAAAGGGGCAATCAGCCCCAGCATTTT.